The entry below gives a single TCR beta chain sequence along with its context. Its antigen is currently unknown. Using immunoSEQ multiplex PCR, the repertoire was profiled, and TCRdb retains in-frame clones only, with some absent. The data hold about 4,800 clones, with 90% to 96% observed a single time. The germline V and J ends were trimmed by 5 bases and 8 bases, with 18 bases remaining between them. Per germline, CDR1 SGHAT and CDR2 FQNNGV. There are 15 residues in the CDR3. These data come from a study of tumor-infiltrating lymphocytes in localized non-small cell lung cancer. Study-wide background: Each patient gave resected tumor and non-adjacent uninvolved lung tissue. Study conclusions and caveats: No T-cell fraction difference was seen between IM1 and IM2 tumors.

What was sequenced was uninvolved lung tissue not adjacent to the tumor. The V and J genes are TRBV11-2 and TRBJ1-4, with a weak D call TRBD1 (5 bases). This clonotype was obtained from a human donor with non-small cell lung cancer. Here the CDR3 reads CASSHGGGLGEKLFF. The CDR3 DNA reads TGTGCCAGCAGCCATGGGGGGGGTTTGGGCGAAAAACTGTTTTTT.